This T cell receptor beta chain is drawn from a study of blood T cell repertoires in COVID-19 (dated by TCRdb to the early 2020s). In the study overall: Samples covering the acute and convalescent phases of COVID-19 were provided by collaborators in the United States, Italy and Spain. The material from the prospective study consisted of cDNA or gDNA derived from T cells, B-cell-depleted T cells, or PBMCs. Deeply sampled blood TCRbeta repertoires from subjects exposed to, actively infected with, or recovered from COVID-19 were included in the dataset. The repertoires were released in a freely available public database meant as a resource for research on the immune response to SARS-CoV-2. The samples were drawn from two sources: the first 160 participants of the ongoing ImmuneRACE study, and about 1,300 subjects contributed by 6 global collaborators. Nearly every sample came with metadata listing a de-identified subject ID, COVID-19 status, age in years and sex. Where HLA class I and class II types were available, the types were taken from metadata supplied by the sample provider, not from assay-based typing.

In the germline V gene, CDR1 corresponds to MGHDK and CDR2 to SYGVNS. Taken from cysteine to phenylalanine, the CDR3 has 13 residues. Here the CDR3 DNA is all that survives: 39 bases in frame from base 1. The V end loses 6 bases and the J end loses 1 base, and a stretch of 9 bases separates them. TCRbeta CDR3 regions were amplified from genomic DNA by means of the immunoSEQ Assay, a bias-controlled multiplex PCR. Per the source publication's procedure: Within the assay, amplification of reference gene primers was used to estimate how many nucleated cells each sample contained. To quantify the absolute abundance of each unique TCRbeta CDR3 rearrangement, sequence reads were collapsed and filtered. Productive Simpson clonality was computed per sample as the square root of Simpson's diversity index over productive rearrangements. TCRdb limited this immuneACCESS table to in-frame rearrangements with V and J called. A share of clones is missing; checked studies link under half to unresolved V genes, and the rest is unexplained. That table is the source of V, J and clone size, and D and trimming were worked out from the DNA. This sample is represented by over 250,000 clones; approximately 86% of them were singletons. Of the sample, over 7.5% falls within the top ten clones.

As to this clone: No cognate antigen has been identified for it. No per-base quality is available; no much larger clone lies one base away.

Findings and caveats that apply to the study as a whole: How much clinical and demographic metadata was included differed by source and by participant, and the metadata was provided uncurated.

Samples from volunteer blood donors who had recovered from COVID-19 were contributed by a second Seattle source. Each collaborating institution followed its own protocols to collect whole blood in K2EDTA tubes. For TCRbeta analysis, collaborator samples were shipped as frozen whole blood, as isolated PBMCs, or as DNA extracted from either sample type. Here the chain combines TRBV25-1 and TRBJ1-2; no D gene call is confident. The TCR sequence derives from a man aged 35-49 years who had recovered from COVID-19. Specimen: peripheral blood. CDR3 reads: CASRGNDNYGYTF. The DNA sequence reads TGTGCCAGCAGGGGCAACGATAACTATGGCTACACCTTC.